These T cell receptor beta chains were read from a single sample in a study of cytomegalovirus exposure and HLA in healthy donors. Profiled with immunoSEQ multiplex PCR; TCRdb holds only in-frame clones, not every one. The profile shows some 120,000 clones, roughly 82% of them singletons. The sequenced material came from PBMCs. Receptors were obtained from a male donor in good health and CMV-seropositive. Both conserved end residues are part of each CDR3. D genes are given only for firm matches. For some rows the clone size is stated as once, few or many, or as a class when expanded; others skip it.

j_call,d_call,v_call,clone_size,cdr3_aa,cdr3_nt
TRBJ2-1,TRBD1,TRBV7-7,few,CASSLGQGGNEQFF,TGTGCTAGCAGCTTAGGACAGGGGGGGAATGAGCAGTTCTTC
TRBJ2-5,TRBD1,TRBV4-3,-,CASSQTWGQGASETQYF,TGCGCCAGCAGCCAAACATGGGGACAGGGGGCTTCGGAGACCCAGTACTTC
TRBJ2-2,TRBD1,TRBV4-2,-,CASSQDQGAAGELFF,TGTGCCAGCAGCCAAGACCAGGGGGCGGCCGGGGAGCTGTTTTTT
TRBJ2-1,-,TRBV13,-,CASSLEGRGYNEQFF,TGTGCCAGCAGCTTAGAAGGCAGGGGCTACAATGAGCAGTTCTTC
TRBJ2-1,-,TRBV2,-,CASSENWSSEKFF,TGTGCCAGCAGTGAAAATTGGTCTAGCGAAAAGTTCTTC
TRBJ1-1,TRBD1,TRBV18,once,CASSQGGADTEAFF,TGTGCCAGCTCACAAGGGGGCGCGGACACTGAAGCTTTCTTT
TRBJ2-5,-,TRBV4-3,-,CASSLDSGEETQYF,TGCGCCAGCAGCCTTGACAGTGGGGAAGAGACCCAGTACTTC
TRBJ2-3,-,TRBV10-3,-,CAISDERGTDTQYF,TGTGCCATCAGTGATGAGCGTGGCACAGATACGCAGTATTTT
TRBJ2-7,-,TRBV28,-,CASTDPPGIHEQYF,TGTGCCAGCACCGACCCCCCGGGGATACACGAGCAGTACTTC
TRBJ2-5,-,TRBV4-3,-,CASSQELGRATRTQYF,TGCGCCAGCAGCCAAGAATTGGGCAGGGCTACACGGACCCAGTACTTC
TRBJ1-5,-,TRBV30,-,CAWSVRGGGPQHF,TGTGCCTGGAGTGTACGCGGGGGTGGGCCCCAGCATTTT
TRBJ1-2,-,TRBV6-6,-,CASSYWGLKGYTF,TGTGCCAGCAGTTACTGGGGCTTGAAAGGCTACACCTTC